These 12 T cell receptor beta chains were all obtained from the same sample, sequenced in a study of cytomegalovirus exposure and HLA in healthy donors. The PCR employed 60 Vbeta primers together with 13 Jbeta primers. Data came from immunoSEQ multiplex PCR; TCRdb stores just in-frame clones and leaves some out. This sample has more than 110,000 clones; around 80% occur once, and the top ten carry around 6.8%. The sample taken for sequencing was PBMCs. The origin of the receptors is a man aged 35-49 years in good health and CMV-seropositive.

V and J are TRBV7-2 and TRBJ1-4; weak D call: TRBD1 (5 bases). Deletions cut 3 bases from V and 0 bases from J, with 11 bases between. Germline CDR1 is SGHTA and CDR2 is FQGNSA. The CDR3 covers 16 residues. The CDR3 spells CASSLGGLTTNEKLFF. CDR3 sequence (DNA): TGTGCCAGCAGCTTGGGGGGGTTAACAACTAATGAAAAACTGTTTTTT. The variable domain in full, completed from reference TRBV7-2 and TRBJ1-4, reads GAGVSQSPSNKVTEKGKDVELRCDPISGHTALYWYRQSLGQGLEFLIYFQGNSAPDKSGLPSDRFSAERTGGSVSTLTIQRTQQEDSAVYLCASSLGGLTTNEKLFFGSGTQLSVL.

This clone came up once. The gene calls are TRBV6-1 and TRBJ1-1, with D possibly matching TRBD1 (5 bases). The V gene lost 0 bases and the J gene lost 2 bases, with 13 bases spanning the gap. The CDR3 is made up of 16 amino acids. CDR1 and CDR2 from the germline V gene are MNHNS and SASEGT. The CDR3, as DNA: TGTGCCAGCAGTGAAGCGCGGAGGGGATTAAACACTGAAGCTTTCTTT. This translates into CASSEARRGLNTEAFF.

The J gene is TRBJ1-5, the V gene TRBV5-6; TRBD1 is a possible D gene (5 bases). Germline CDR1 reads SGHDT; CDR2 reads YYEEEE. This CDR3 region has 16 residues. V lost 4 bases and J 1 base, leaving 15 bases between the germline ends. The CDR3 loop is CASSPYSGVSNQPQHF. DNA for the CDR3: TGTGCCAGCAGCCCCTACTCGGGGGTAAGCAATCAGCCCCAGCATTTT.

The chain recombines TRBV27 with TRBJ1-2; TRBD1 might be the D (6 bases). CDR3 length: 13 residues. Trimming took off 5 bases at V and 4 bases at J, with 11 bases between the two ends. Germline CDR1 reads MNHEY; CDR2 reads SMNVEV (reference sequence). CDR3 DNA: TGTGCCAGCAGTCAACCGGACAGCTATGGCTACACCTTC. Its translation: CASSQPDSYGYTF.

The chain carries TRBV28 and TRBJ1-2; 7 bases are a match to TRBD1. V lost 5 bases and J lost 2; bases outside the gene matches: 11. The CDR3 has 16 amino acids. Looked up from germline, CDR1 is MDHEN and CDR2 is SYDVKM. CDR3 in DNA: TGTGCCAGCAGTCCCACTCTGACAGGGCGGAACTATGGCTACACCTTC. Its translation: CASSPTLTGRNYGYTF.

The chain joins TRBV5-1 to TRBJ2-1, with 10 bases identical to TRBD1. Trimming cost V 1 base and J 7 bases; bases outside gene matches: 2. Germline lookup yields CDR1 SGHRS and CDR2 YFSETQ. The CDR3 is made up of 14 amino acids. The DNA for the CDR3 is TGCGCCAGCAGCTTGCGGGACAGGGGAAATGAGCAGTTCTTC. This codes for CASSLRDRGNEQFF. Drawing the rest from reference TRBV5-1 and TRBJ2-1, the complete variable domain is KAGVTQTPRYLIKTRGQQVTLSCSPISGHRSVSWYQQTPGQGLQFLFEYFSETQRNKGNFPGRFSGRQFSNSRSEMNVSTLELGDSALYLCASSLRDRGNEQFFGPGTRLTVL.

V usage is TRBV6-1 and J usage is TRBJ2-7, with 9 positions matching TRBD1. Unmatched junction bases numbered 9, after V lost 5 bases and J lost 4 bases. Germline V gene data show CDR1 as MNHNS and CDR2 as SASEGT. The CDR3 is made up of 15 amino acids. The CDR3 sequence: CASSSGGTGSYEQYF. CDR3 nucleotide sequence: TGTGCCAGCAGTTCCGGTGGGACAGGGTCATACGAGCAGTACTTC.

V usage is TRBV7-8 and J usage is TRBJ1-2; D unresolved. The germline V gene has CDR1 SGHVS and CDR2 FQNEAQ. The germline V and J ends were trimmed by 1 base and 4 bases, with 10 bases remaining between them. CDR3 length: 14 residues. CDR3 in amino acids: CASSLEGGIYGYTF. As DNA, the CDR3 is TGTGCCAGCAGCTTAGAGGGAGGGATCTATGGCTACACCTTC.

The genes are TRBV28 and TRBJ1-2; TRBD1 aligns across 8 bases. The germline V gene has CDR1 MDHEN and CDR2 SYDVKM. The CDR3 consists of 13 residues. V lost 2 bases and J lost 5; bases outside the gene matches: 1. CDR3 in amino acids: CASSLRTGYGYTF. The CDR3 nucleotides are TGTGCCAGCAGTTTAAGGACAGGGTATGGCTACACCTTC.

The table lists this clone with a count of one. V and J are TRBV19 and TRBJ2-2; maybe TRBD1 (6 bases). Germline V CDR1 and CDR2: LNHDA, SQIVND (reference sequence). The V and J ends lost 4 bases and 0 bases respectively, with 12 bases between them. The CDR3 covers 16 residues. CDR3 sequence reads: CASSSSGTPNTGELFF. In DNA, the CDR3 is TGTGCCAGTAGTAGCTCTGGGACACCGAACACCGGGGAGCTGTTTTTT.

The chain joins TRBV6-4 to TRBJ2-1; 13 bases are a match to TRBD2. V dropped 6 bases and J dropped 2; count of bases not matched to a gene: 4. This CDR3 has 16 residues. Germline assignment: CDR1 MRHNA and CDR2 SNTAGT. CDR3 sequence reads: CASRRLAGGPYNEQFF. CDR3 nucleotide sequence: TGTGCCAGCAGGCGACTAGCGGGAGGCCCCTACAATGAGCAGTTCTTC.

The gene calls are TRBV5-1 and TRBJ2-1; 9 bases line up with TRBD2. Trimming at V came to 2 bases and at J to 5 bases, leaving 2 bases not matched to a gene. Germline V lookup: CDR1 SGHRS, CDR2 YFSETQ. This CDR3 has 14 amino acids. The CDR3, as DNA: TGCGCCAGCAGCTTTAGCGGGAGCCACAATGAGCAGTTCTTC. Protein: CASSFSGSHNEQFF.